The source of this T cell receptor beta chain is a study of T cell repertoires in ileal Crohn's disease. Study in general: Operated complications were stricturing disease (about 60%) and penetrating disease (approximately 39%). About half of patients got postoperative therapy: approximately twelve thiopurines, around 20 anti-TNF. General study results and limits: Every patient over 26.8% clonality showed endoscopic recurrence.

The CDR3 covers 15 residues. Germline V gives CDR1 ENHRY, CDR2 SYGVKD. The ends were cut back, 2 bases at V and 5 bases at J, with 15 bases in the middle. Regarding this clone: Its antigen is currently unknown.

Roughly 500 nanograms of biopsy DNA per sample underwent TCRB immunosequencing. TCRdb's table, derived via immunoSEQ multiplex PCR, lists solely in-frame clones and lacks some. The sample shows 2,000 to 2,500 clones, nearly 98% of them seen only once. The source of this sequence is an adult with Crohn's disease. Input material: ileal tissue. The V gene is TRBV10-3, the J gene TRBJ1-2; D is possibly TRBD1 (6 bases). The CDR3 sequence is CAISETAEGGYGYTF. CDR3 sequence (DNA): TGTGCCATCAGTGAGACCGCCGAGGGGGGGTATGGCTACACCTTC.